This TCR beta chain derives from a study of T cell changes during pregnancy in multiple sclerosis (dated by TCRdb to between 2018 and 2021). Concerning the study at large: The study looked at changes in the T cell repertoire across pregnancy in women with multiple sclerosis.

Libraries were constructed by the immunoSEQ multiplex PCR assay. The table was pulled from immuneACCESS by TCRdb, which kept in-frame rearrangements only. Such tables lose some clones; where checked, under half of the loss comes from unresolved V genes, and the rest has no known cause. The sample table shows around 40,000 clones, and around 90% are seen once. Clones ranked in the top ten supply just over 5.5% of the sample. The germline V gene encodes CDR1 MNHEY and CDR2 SMNVEV (reference sequence). The CDR3 spans 15 residues, from the cysteine through the phenylalanine. Only the CDR3 part of the read is kept: 45 bases, read in frame from the first base. Trimmed from V: 4 bases; trimmed from J: 5 bases; junction bases lacking a gene match: 7. Regarding this clone: The antigen this receptor binds is unknown. No per-base quality is available; no much larger clone lies one base away.

This sequence was found in a female donor with multiple sclerosis, enrolled in a pregnancy study. The chain was built from TRBV27 and TRBJ2-7, and 11 junctional nucleotides match TRBD2. This specimen consisted of CD8+ T cells from peripheral blood mononuclear cells, obtained in the third trimester of pregnancy. CDR3 loop: CASSSLAGGPDEQYF. The bases read TGTGCCAGCAGTTCTTTAGCGGGAGGGCCCGACGAGCAGTACTTC.